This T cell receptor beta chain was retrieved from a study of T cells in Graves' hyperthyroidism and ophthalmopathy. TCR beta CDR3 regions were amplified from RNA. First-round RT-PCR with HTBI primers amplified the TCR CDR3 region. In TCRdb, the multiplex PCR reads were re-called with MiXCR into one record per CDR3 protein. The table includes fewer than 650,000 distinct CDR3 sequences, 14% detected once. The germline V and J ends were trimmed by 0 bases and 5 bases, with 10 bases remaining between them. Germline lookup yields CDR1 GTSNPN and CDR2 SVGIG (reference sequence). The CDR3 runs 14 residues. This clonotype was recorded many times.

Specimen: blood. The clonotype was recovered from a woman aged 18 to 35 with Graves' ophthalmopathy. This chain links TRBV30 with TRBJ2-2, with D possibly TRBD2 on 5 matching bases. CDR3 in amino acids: CAWSVGLATGELFF. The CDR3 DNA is TGTGCCTGGAGTGTTGGGTTAGCGACCGGGGAGCTGTTTTTT.